Below, 32 T cell receptor beta chains from the same sample are listed, as sequenced in a study of blood T cell repertoires in COVID-19. Libraries were prepared by immunoSEQ multiplex PCR; TCRdb keeps only in-frame clonotypes and omits some of them. The sample has 250,000 to 350,000 clones; approximately 87% are singletons. Sequenced: peripheral blood. These receptors were collected from a woman in her thirties with COVID-19, enrolled during active disease.

J is TRBJ2-1 and V is TRBV6-2 or TRBV6-3, with 8 bases aligning to TRBD1. V lost 5 bases, J lost 6 bases, and 9 bases stayed unmatched. The germline CDR1 and CDR2 sequences are MNHEY and SVGEGT. This CDR3 is built from 15 residues. CDR3 residues: CASSPADRDGNEQFF. The CDR3 DNA sequence: TGTGCCAGCAGTCCCGCGGACAGGGATGGCAATGAGCAGTTCTTC.

The J gene is TRBJ2-7, the V gene TRBV27; 9 bases fit TRBD1. Per the germline V gene, CDR1 is MNHEY and CDR2 is SMNVEV (reference sequence). Trimming at V came to 4 bases and at J to 1 base, leaving 8 bases not matched to a gene. The CDR3 has 16 residues. Here the CDR3 DNA reads TGTGCCAGCAGTTCCCTCTCCGGGACAGGGTCCTACGAGCAGTACTTC. Translated: CASSSLSGTGSYEQYF.

The rearrangement links TRBV7-9 to TRBJ2-7; TRBD1 might be the D (5 bases). The germline CDR1 and CDR2 sequences are SEHNR and FQNEAQ (reference sequence). With 1 base removed from V and 2 bases from J, the gap between germline ends came to 12 bases. The CDR3 is 15 amino acids. The CDR3 reads CASSLEAGRPYEQYF. In DNA form, the CDR3 reads TGTGCCAGCAGCTTAGAGGCAGGGCGCCCCTACGAGCAGTACTTC.

V gene TRBV6-4 combines with J gene TRBJ2-6; TRBD2 might be the D (5 bases). The germline CDR1 and CDR2 sequences are MRHNA and SNTAGT. Trimming took off 8 bases at V and 1 base at J, with 9 bases between the two ends. The CDR3 sequence is 14 residues long. The CDR3 reads CASGGLSGANVLTF. CDR3 coding DNA: TGTGCCAGCGGCGGGCTTTCTGGGGCCAACGTCCTGACTTTC.

In its sample, this clone was seen a few times. The gene calls are TRBV13 and TRBJ1-2, with 7 bases matching TRBD1. CDR1 and CDR2 (germline): PRHDT, FYEKMQ (reference sequence). J lost 2 bases, V lost 0 bases, and 12 bases had no gene match. The CDR3 runs 18 residues. The CDR3 sequence is CASSLGGLKGQTNYGYTF. For the CDR3, the DNA is TGTGCCAGCAGCTTAGGCGGACTGAAGGGACAGACCAACTATGGCTACACCTTC.

The gene calls are TRBV19 and TRBJ2-7; maybe TRBD2 (5 bases). The CDR3 spans 14 residues. Germline CDR1 LNHDA, CDR2 SQIVND (reference sequence). The germline V and J ends were trimmed by 8 bases and 0 bases, with 14 bases remaining between them. This CDR3 reads CASVMWETSYEQYF. The CDR3 nucleotides are TGTGCCAGTGTTATGTGGGAGACCTCCTACGAGCAGTACTTC.

The chain links TRBV25-1 to TRBJ2-2; perhaps TRBD2 as D (7 bases). Germline V lookup: CDR1 MGHDK, CDR2 SYGVNS. The CDR3 covers 16 residues. The V end was cut by 7 bases, the J end by 0 bases, with 15 bases between. CDR3 region: CASTPRGQPNTGELFF. The CDR3 nucleotides read TGTGCCAGCACCCCGCGGGGGCAACCGAACACCGGGGAGCTGTTTTTT.

The table lists this clone with a count of one. V gene TRBV30 combines with J gene TRBJ1-2; 8 bases map to TRBD1. The CDR3 length is 14 residues. Trimming took 3 bases from V and 2 from J; bases not matched to a gene: 5. Looked up from germline, CDR1 is GTSNPN and CDR2 is SVGIG (reference sequence). The CDR3 is CAWRLRDRNYGYTF. DNA of the CDR3: TGTGCCTGGAGACTACGGGACAGGAACTATGGCTACACCTTC.

This chain joins TRBV5-1 and TRBJ2-3; tentatively, D is TRBD1 (5 bases). Per germline, CDR1 SGHRS and CDR2 YFSETQ. The length of the CDR3 is 15 residues. Trimming shortened V by 4 bases and J by 2 bases, and 14 bases separated the two germline ends. The CDR3 is CASSRVQGDTDTQYF. CDR3 DNA sequence: TGCGCCAGCAGCCGCGTGCAGGGCGACACAGATACGCAGTATTTT.

The chain links TRBV24-1 to TRBJ2-1; no definite D call. The CDR3 runs 15 residues. Trimming pared 2 bases from V and 0 bases from J, leaving 7 bases between. Germline V lookup: CDR1 KGHDR, CDR2 SFDVKD. In DNA, the CDR3 is TGTGCCACCAGTGATTCTCCGGGCTCCTACAATGAGCAGTTCTTC. This encodes CATSDSPGSYNEQFF.

On this clone: A junction boundary mismatches the germline segment, possibly from a read error. This chain joins TRBV3-1 (or the pseudogene TRBV3-2) and TRBJ2-5; TRBD2 might be the D (5 bases). Germline CDR1 LGHDT, CDR2 YNNKEL (reference sequence). This CDR3 has 13 amino acids. CDR3 sequence (DNA): TGTGCCAGCAGCCAAGATCCTCTAGCTTCTACGAACTTC. This gives the protein CASSQDPLASTNF.

This rearrangement joins TRBV18 to TRBJ1-2, with D possibly matching TRBD1 (5 bases). The CDR3 loop spans 15 amino acids. V dropped 2 bases and J dropped 1 base, with 11 bases sitting between them. Germline CDR1 and CDR2: KGHSH and LQKENI. The CDR3 coding sequence is TGTGCCAGCTCACCAGAACAGGACGGTAACTATGGCTACACCTTC. This gives the protein CASSPEQDGNYGYTF.

J is TRBJ1-2 and V is TRBV30; the D is unclear. The V gene's germline CDR1 is GTSNPN and CDR2 SVGIG (reference sequence). The CDR3 length is 14 residues. V dropped 5 bases and J dropped 6 bases, with 19 bases sitting between them. The chain's CDR3 is CAWDPGPLGNGYTF. CDR3 bases: TGTGCCTGGGACCCCGGGCCCCTCGGGAATGGCTACACCTTC.

This chain connects TRBV5-4 to TRBJ2-1; 11 bases match TRBD1. The length of the CDR3 is 16 residues. The V segment lost 3 bases and the J segment 1 base; nucleotides outside the gene matches: 3. Per germline, CDR1 SGHNT and CDR2 YYREEE (reference sequence). CDR3 region: CASSWGTGGSYNEQFF. DNA for the CDR3: TGTGCCAGCAGCTGGGGGACAGGGGGTTCCTACAATGAGCAGTTCTTC.

This chain connects TRBV19 to TRBJ1-5, with TRBD1 as a possible D gene (6 bases). The CDR3 loop spans 15 amino acids. Trimming shortened V by 7 bases and J by 6 bases, and 19 bases separated the two germline ends. CDR1 is LNHDA, CDR2 SQIVND, per germline (reference sequence). This CDR3 is CASMLFGPRGQPQHF. The CDR3 coding sequence is TGTGCCAGTATGCTTTTTGGACCCAGGGGTCAGCCCCAGCATTTT.

The chain couples TRBV19 to TRBJ1-1; no clear D. The length of the CDR3 is 16 residues. Germline V CDR1 and CDR2: LNHDA, SQIVND (reference sequence). V dropped 0 bases and J dropped 0 bases, with 11 bases sitting between them. The CDR3 is CASSIDLGRLNTEAFF. The DNA for the CDR3 is TGTGCCAGTAGTATAGATCTAGGCCGTCTGAACACTGAAGCTTTCTTT. The full variable domain, with the rest looked up from reference TRBV19 and TRBJ1-1, is DGGITQSPKYLFRKEGQNVTLSCEQNLNHDAMYWYRQDPGQGLRLIYYSQIVNDFQKGDIAEGYSVSREKKESFPLTVTSAQKNPTAFYLCASSIDLGRLNTEAFFGQGTRLTVV.

The CDR3 DNA sequence: TGTGCCAGCAGCTTGGGAGGGAGCAATCAGCCCCAGCATTTT. Translated: CASSLGGSNQPQHF. The V call is TRBV5-6, the J call TRBJ1-5; D gene unclear. The V end was cut by 0 bases, the J end by 1 base, with 5 bases between. Germline V gene lookup returns CDR1 SGHDT and CDR2 YYEEEE. This CDR3 comprises 14 residues.

This clone was counted a few times. The chain joins TRBV2 to TRBJ1-2; 10 bases are a match to TRBD1. Trimming cost V 1 base and J 3 bases; bases outside gene matches: 2. CDR3 length: 15 residues. CDR1 is SNHLY and CDR2 is FYNNEI in the germline V gene. CDR3 nucleotide sequence: TGTGCCAGCAGTGAAGAGACAGGGGGCGACTATGGCTACACCTTC. Translating it yields CASSEETGGDYGYTF.

Only one count was recorded for this clone. One end of the junction varies from germline; a read error may be responsible. The chain is built from TRBV28 and TRBJ1-1, with TRBD1 identical over 10 bases. Germline V gives CDR1 MDHEN, CDR2 SYDVKM. This CDR3 contains 14 residues. The CDR3 spells CASSSGQGNAEAFF. Written as DNA, the CDR3 is TGTGCCAGCAGTTCGGGACAGGGGAACGCTGAAGCTTTCTTT.

The chain is built from TRBV19 and TRBJ1-1; a possible D gene is TRBD1 (6 bases). Trimming pared 7 bases from V and 4 bases from J, leaving 16 bases between. The germline V gene encodes CDR1 LNHDA and CDR2 SQIVND (reference sequence). The CDR3 sequence is 14 residues long. CDR3 nucleotide sequence: TGTGCCAGTATCGCGACAGGCTCGGTCACTGAAGCTTTCTTT. Translation: CASIATGSVTEAFF.

The chain employs TRBV5-1 and TRBJ2-7; 7 positions agree with TRBD1. Germline V gene data show CDR1 as SGHRS and CDR2 as YFSETQ. The CDR3 has 17 residues. V dropped 2 bases and J dropped 6; count of bases not matched to a gene: 17. The CDR3 DNA is TGCGCCAGCAGCTTCGCTACAGGGGACCTTCACTACGGCGAGCAGTACTTC. It specifies CASSFATGDLHYGEQYF.

V is TRBV10-3 and J is TRBJ1-2, with unresolved D. Per the germline V gene, CDR1 is ENHRY and CDR2 is SYGVKD. V lost 7 bases to trimming and J lost 8 bases, with 17 bases between them. The CDR3 runs to 13 residues. The CDR3 region is CAINAGPAEGYTF. The CDR3 nucleotides are TGTGCCATCAATGCAGGCCCCGCCGAGGGCTACACCTTC.

The chain uses TRBV29-1 and TRBJ2-7; 11 positions agree with TRBD2. The CDR3 runs 15 residues. Looked up from germline, CDR1 is SQVTM and CDR2 is ANQGSEA. V was clipped by 2 bases and J by 3 bases; unmatched bases: 6. CDR3: CSVELAGGGDYEQYF. For the CDR3, the DNA is TGCAGCGTTGAACTAGCGGGAGGTGGGGACTACGAGCAGTACTTC.

The chain has TRBV29-1 and TRBJ1-2, with 9 bases identical to TRBD1. V shed 6 bases and J 4 bases; nucleotides not matched to a gene: 3. CDR1 and CDR2 (germline): SQVTM, ANQGSEA. This CDR3 is 12 amino acids long. Written as DNA, the CDR3 is TGCAGCGTGGCGGACAGGGGCTATGGCTACACCTTC. Its translation: CSVADRGYGYTF.

This chain joins TRBV28 and TRBJ1-1; 8 bases align to TRBD1. Trimming at V came to 10 bases and at J to 2 bases, leaving 9 bases not matched to a gene. Germline V gives CDR1 MDHEN, CDR2 SYDVKM. This CDR3 has 14 amino acids. The CDR3 DNA follows: TGTGCCACCGTGAGGGGACAGGTTAACACTGAAGCTTTCTTT. Its protein product is CATVRGQVNTEAFF.

This clone was observed a single time. This chain uses TRBV12-3 or TRBV12-4 with TRBJ2-3; 7 bases are shared with TRBD2. The CDR3 is 13 amino acids. In DNA, the CDR3 is TGTGCAACTCGGGGCCAGCGGGGAGATACGCAGTATTTT. It encodes CATRGQRGDTQYF.

The chain carries TRBV10-3 and TRBJ2-7; TRBD2 aligns across 7 bases. The CDR3 spans 14 residues. Germline V lookup: CDR1 ENHRY, CDR2 SYGVKD. Trimming took 3 bases from V and 2 from J; bases not matched to a gene: 4. The CDR3 region is CAISEREATYEQYF. The CDR3, as DNA: TGTGCCATCAGTGAACGGGAGGCCACCTACGAGCAGTACTTC.

This clone has only a few counts. J is TRBJ1-6 and V is TRBV6-6; D is perhaps TRBD1 (6 bases). Germline loops: CDR1 MNHNY, CDR2 SVGAGI (reference sequence). V was trimmed by 6 bases and J by 8 bases, leaving 8 bases between them. The CDR3 spans 12 residues. CDR3 residues: CASRRQDSPLHF. In DNA form, the CDR3 reads TGTGCCAGCAGGAGACAGGATTCACCCCTCCACTTT.

The V gene is TRBV6-5, the J gene TRBJ1-1; D is unresolved. The ends were cut back, 7 bases at V and 1 base at J, with 16 bases in the middle. CDR1 is MNHEY and CDR2 is SVGAGI in the germline V gene. CDR3 length: 15 residues. The CDR3 is CASKLYPGGNTEAFF. CDR3 nucleotide sequence: TGTGCCAGCAAGTTGTATCCGGGAGGGAACACTGAAGCTTTCTTT.

The genes are TRBV14 and TRBJ2-1; D remains unclear. The CDR3 sequence is 15 residues long. Germline CDR1 SGHDN, CDR2 FVKESK. V was shortened by 3 bases and J by 4 bases, with 13 bases between the two germline ends. CDR3 in amino acids: CASSHFLEAYNEQFF. CDR3 nucleotides: TGTGCCAGCAGCCACTTCTTAGAGGCTTACAATGAGCAGTTCTTC.

V usage is TRBV6-2 or TRBV6-3 and J usage is TRBJ1-5; no clear D gene. V lost 2 bases to trimming and J lost 0 bases, with 8 bases between them. This CDR3 is built from 15 residues. CDR1 is MNHEY and CDR2 is SVGEGT in the germline V gene. CDR3 amino acids: CASSYGLYSNQPQHF. CDR3 bases: TGTGCCAGCAGTTACGGCCTTTATAGCAATCAGCCCCAGCATTTT.

This clone was seen just once. V is TRBV6-5 and J is TRBJ2-3; TRBD1 might be the D (5 bases). Per germline, CDR1 MNHEY and CDR2 SVGAGI. CDR3 length: 13 residues. Deletions cut 9 bases from V and 4 bases from J, with 14 bases between. Written as DNA, the CDR3 is TGTGCCAGTTTGCGACAGAACGCAGATACGCAGTATTTT. Protein: CASLRQNADTQYF.